The clone carrying this T cell receptor (beta chain) occurred many times. The CDR3 has 11 residues. Germline-derived CDR1 and CDR2 are SQVTM and ANQGSEA. V lost 6 bases and J lost 5, with 11 bases in between. This sample stems from a study of human T cells and chemical hapten exposure. Indicated time point: patch test 1, 2 weeks after DPC sensitization. Treatment in this sample: therapeutic diphenylcyclopropenone sensitization with weekly scalp DPC. TCRdb redid the calling of the RACE reads with MiXCR, one entry per CDR3 protein. The sample contains about 80,000 distinct CDR3 sequences, about 9.3% of which appear only once.

The material was whole blood, obtained in connection with sensitization to the hapten diphenylcyclopropenone (DPC). The receptor comes from a woman aged 45-65 years with alopecia areata. Some clones in this sample may be carry-over from other donors' samples. The chain carries TRBV29-1 and TRBJ2-7, with a tentative D call TRBD1 (5 bases). The CDR3 bases are TGCAGCGTGGGAAGGGGCCACGAGCAGTACTTC. Residues: CSVGRGHEQYF.